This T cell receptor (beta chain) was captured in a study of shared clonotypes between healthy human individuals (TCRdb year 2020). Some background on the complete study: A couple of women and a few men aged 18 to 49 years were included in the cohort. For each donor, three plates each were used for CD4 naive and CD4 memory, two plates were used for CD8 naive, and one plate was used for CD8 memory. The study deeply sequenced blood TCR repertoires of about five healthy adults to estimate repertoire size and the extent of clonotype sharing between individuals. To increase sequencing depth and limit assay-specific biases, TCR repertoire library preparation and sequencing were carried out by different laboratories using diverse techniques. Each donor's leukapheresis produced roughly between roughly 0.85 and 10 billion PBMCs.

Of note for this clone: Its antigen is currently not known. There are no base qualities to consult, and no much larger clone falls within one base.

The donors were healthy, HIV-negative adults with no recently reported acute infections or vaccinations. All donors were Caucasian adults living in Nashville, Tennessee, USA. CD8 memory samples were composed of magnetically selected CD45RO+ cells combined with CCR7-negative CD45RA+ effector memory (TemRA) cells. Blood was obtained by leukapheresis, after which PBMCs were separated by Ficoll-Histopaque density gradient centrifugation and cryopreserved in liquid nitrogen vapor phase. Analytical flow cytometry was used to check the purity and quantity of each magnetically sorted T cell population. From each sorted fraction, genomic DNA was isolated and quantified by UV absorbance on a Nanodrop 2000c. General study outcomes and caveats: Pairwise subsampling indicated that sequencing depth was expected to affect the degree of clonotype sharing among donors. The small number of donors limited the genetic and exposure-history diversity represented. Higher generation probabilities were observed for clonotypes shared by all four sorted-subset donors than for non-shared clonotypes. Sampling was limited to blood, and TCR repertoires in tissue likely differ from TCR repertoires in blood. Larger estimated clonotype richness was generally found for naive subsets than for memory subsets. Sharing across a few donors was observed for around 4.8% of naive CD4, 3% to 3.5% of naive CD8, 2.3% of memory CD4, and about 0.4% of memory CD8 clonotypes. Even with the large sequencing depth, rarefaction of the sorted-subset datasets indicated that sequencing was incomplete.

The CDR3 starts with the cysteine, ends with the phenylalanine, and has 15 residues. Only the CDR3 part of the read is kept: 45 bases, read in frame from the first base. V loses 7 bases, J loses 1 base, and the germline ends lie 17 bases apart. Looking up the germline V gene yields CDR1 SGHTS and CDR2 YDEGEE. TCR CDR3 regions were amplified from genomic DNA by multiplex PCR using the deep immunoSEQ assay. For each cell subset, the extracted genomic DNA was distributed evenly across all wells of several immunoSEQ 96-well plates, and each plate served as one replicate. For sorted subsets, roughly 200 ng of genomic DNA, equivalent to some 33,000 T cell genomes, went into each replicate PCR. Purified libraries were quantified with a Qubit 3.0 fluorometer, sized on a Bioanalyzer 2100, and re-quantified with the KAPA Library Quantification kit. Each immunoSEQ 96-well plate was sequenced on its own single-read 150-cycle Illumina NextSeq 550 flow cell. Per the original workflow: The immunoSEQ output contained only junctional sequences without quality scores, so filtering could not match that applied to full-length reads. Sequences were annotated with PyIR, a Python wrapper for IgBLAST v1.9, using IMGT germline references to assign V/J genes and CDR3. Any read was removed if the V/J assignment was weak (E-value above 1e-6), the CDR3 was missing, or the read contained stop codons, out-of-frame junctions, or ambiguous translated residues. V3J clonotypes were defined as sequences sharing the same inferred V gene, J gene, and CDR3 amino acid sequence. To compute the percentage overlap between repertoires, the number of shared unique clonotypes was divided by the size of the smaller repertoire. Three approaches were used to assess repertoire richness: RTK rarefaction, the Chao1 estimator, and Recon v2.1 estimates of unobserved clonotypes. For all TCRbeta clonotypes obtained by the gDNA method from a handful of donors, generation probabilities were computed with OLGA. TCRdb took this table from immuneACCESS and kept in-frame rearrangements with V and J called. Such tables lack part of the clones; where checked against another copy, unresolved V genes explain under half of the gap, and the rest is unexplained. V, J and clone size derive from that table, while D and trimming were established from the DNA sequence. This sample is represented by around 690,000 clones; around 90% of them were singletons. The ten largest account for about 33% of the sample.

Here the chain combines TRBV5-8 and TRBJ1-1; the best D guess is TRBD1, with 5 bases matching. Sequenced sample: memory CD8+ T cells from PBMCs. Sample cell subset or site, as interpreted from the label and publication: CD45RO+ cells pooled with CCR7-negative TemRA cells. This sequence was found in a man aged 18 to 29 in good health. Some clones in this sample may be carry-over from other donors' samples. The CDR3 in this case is CASPTGGDANTEAFF. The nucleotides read TGTGCCAGCCCGACGGGGGGGGATGCGAACACTGAAGCTTTCTTT. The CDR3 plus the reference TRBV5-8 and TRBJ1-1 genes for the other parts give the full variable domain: EAGVTQSPTHLIKTRGQQATLRCSPISGHTSVYWYQQALGLGLQFLLWYDEGEERNRGNFPPRFSGRQFPNYSSELNVNALELEDSALYLCASPTGGDANTEAFFGQGTRLTVV.